What follows is one TCR beta chain and its context. The method was immunoSEQ multiplex PCR; TCRdb's version includes in-frame clones alone and lacks a portion of them. The sample comprises under 1,900,000 clones, around 98.5% of which are singletons, and approximately 0.38% rests with the top ten. These data come from a study of shared clonotypes between healthy human individuals. Across the study: CD4 naive and CD4 memory each took three plates per donor, while CD8 naive took two and CD8 memory one.

The ends were cut back, 7 bases at V and 3 bases at J, with 16 bases in the middle. Germline values: CDR1 WSHSY, CDR2 SAAADI. The CDR3 length is 14 residues. A CD45RA+ naive subset and a CD45RA-negative memory subset were split from CD4+ cells. This receptor was obtained from a man aged 30-40 years in good health. Material for sequencing was naive CD4+ T cells sorted from blood. Subset reported: CD45RA+ positively selected. The rearrangement links TRBV10-2 to TRBJ2-7; D unresolved. The CDR3 nucleotides are TGCGCCAGCACGTTTTCTGGGGTGGGCTACGAGCAGTACTTC. Encoded protein: CASTFSGVGYEQYF.